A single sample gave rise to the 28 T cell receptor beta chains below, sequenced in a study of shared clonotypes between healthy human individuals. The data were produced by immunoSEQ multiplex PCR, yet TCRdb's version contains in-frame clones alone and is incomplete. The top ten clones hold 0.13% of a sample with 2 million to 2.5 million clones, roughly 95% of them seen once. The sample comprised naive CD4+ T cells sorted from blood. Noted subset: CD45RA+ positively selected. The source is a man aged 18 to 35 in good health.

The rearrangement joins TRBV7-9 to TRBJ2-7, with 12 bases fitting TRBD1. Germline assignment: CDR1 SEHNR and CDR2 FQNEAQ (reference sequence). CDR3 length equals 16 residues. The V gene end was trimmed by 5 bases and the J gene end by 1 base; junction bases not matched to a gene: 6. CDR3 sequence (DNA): TGTGCCAGCAGCGTGGGACAGGGGGCTCGTTCCTACGAGCAGTACTTC. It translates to CASSVGQGARSYEQYF. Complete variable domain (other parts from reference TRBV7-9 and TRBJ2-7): DTGVSQNPRHKITKRGQNVTFRCDPISEHNRLYWYRQTLGQGPEFLTYFQNEAQLEKSRLLSDRFSAERPKGSFSTLEIQRTEQGDSAMYLCASSVGQGARSYEQYFGPGTRLTVT.

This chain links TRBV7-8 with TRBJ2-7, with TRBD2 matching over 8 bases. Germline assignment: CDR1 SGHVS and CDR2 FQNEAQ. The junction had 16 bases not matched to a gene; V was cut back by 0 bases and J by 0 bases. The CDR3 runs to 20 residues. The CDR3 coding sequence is TGTGCCAGCAGCTTAGCTGCTGGAACTAGCGGCTTTAGCGGCTCCTACGAGCAGTACTTC. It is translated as CASSLAAGTSGFSGSYEQYF.

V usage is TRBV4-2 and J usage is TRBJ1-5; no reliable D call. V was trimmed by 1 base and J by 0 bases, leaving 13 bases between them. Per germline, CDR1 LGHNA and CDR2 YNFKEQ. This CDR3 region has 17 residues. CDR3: CASSQVSWGYSNQPQHF. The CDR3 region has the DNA TGTGCCAGCAGCCAAGTCAGCTGGGGATATAGCAATCAGCCCCAGCATTTT.

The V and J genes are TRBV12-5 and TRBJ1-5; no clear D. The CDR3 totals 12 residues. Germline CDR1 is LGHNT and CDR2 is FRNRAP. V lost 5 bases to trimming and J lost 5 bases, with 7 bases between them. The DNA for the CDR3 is TGTGCTAGTGGTAAAGGTGATCAGCCCCAGCATTTT. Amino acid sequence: CASGKGDQPQHF. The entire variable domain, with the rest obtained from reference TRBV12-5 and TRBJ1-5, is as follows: DARVTQTPRHKVTEMGQEVTMRCQPILGHNTVFWYRQTMMQGLELLAYFRNRAPLDDSGMPKDRFSAEMPDATLATLKIQPSEPRDSAVYFCASGKGDQPQHFGDGTRLSIL.

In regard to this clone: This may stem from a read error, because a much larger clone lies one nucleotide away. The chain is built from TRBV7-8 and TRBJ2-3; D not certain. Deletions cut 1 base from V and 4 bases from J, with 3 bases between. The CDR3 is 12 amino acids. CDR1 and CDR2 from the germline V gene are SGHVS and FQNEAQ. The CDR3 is CASSLGADTQYF. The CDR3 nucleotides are TGTGCCAGCAGCTTAGGGGCAGATACGCAGTATTTT.

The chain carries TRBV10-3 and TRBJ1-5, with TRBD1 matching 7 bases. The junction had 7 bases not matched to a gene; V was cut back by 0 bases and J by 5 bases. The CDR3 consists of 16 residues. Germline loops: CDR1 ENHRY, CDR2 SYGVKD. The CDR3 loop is CAISESKDRSDQPQHF. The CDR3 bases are TGTGCCATCAGTGAGTCCAAGGACAGGTCCGATCAGCCCCAGCATTTT.

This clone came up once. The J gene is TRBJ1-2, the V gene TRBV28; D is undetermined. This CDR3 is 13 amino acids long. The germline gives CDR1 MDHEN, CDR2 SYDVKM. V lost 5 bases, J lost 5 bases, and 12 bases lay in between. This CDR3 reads CASSLTREYGYTF. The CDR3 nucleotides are TGTGCCAGCAGTCTAACTAGAGAGTATGGCTACACCTTC.

In DNA, the CDR3 is TGTGCCAGCAGCTTAACGGGCAAGAACACTGAAGCTTTCTTT. Translation: CASSLTGKNTEAFF. V gene TRBV7-9 combines with J gene TRBJ1-1; no firm D call. The CDR3 sequence is 14 residues long. Looked up from germline, CDR1 is SEHNR and CDR2 is FQNEAQ (reference sequence). V gave up 2 bases and J gave up 1 base, with 8 bases separating them.

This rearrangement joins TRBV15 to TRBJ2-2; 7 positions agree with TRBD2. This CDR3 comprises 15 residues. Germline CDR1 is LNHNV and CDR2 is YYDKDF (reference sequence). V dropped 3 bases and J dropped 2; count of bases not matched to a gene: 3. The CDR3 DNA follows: TGTGCCACCAGCAGGGGCGGGGGAAACACCGGGGAGCTGTTTTTT. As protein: CATSRGGGNTGELFF.

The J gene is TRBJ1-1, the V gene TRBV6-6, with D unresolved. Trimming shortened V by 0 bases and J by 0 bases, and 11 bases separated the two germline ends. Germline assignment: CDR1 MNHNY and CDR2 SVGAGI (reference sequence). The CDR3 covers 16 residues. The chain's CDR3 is CASSYSSGGLNTEAFF. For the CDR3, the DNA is TGTGCCAGCAGTTACTCCTCCGGAGGCTTGAACACTGAAGCTTTCTTT.

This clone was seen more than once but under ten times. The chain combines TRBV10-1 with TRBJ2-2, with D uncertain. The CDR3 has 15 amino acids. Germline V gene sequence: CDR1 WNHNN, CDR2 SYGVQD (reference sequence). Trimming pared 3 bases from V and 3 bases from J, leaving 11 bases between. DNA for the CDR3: TGCGCCAGCAGTGAAGGTCTGGGGTACACCGGGGAGCTGTTTTTT. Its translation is CASSEGLGYTGELFF.

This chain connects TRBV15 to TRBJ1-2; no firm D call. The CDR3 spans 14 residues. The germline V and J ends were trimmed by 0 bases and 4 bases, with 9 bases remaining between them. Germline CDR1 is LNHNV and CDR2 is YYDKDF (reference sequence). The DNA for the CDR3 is TGTGCCACCAGCAGAGATTGGCAGCGCTATGGCTACACCTTC. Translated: CATSRDWQRYGYTF.

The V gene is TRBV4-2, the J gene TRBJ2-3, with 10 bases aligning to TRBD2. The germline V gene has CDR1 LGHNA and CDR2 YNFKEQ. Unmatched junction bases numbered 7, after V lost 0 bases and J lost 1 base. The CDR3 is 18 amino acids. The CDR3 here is CASSQEPSGGRGTDTQYF. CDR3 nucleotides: TGTGCCAGCAGCCAAGAGCCTAGCGGGGGACGCGGCACAGATACGCAGTATTTT.

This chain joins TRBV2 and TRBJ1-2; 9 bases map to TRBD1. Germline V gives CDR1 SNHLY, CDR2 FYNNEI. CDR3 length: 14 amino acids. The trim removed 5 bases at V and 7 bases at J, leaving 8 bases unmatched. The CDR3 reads CASSTVGQGTGYTF. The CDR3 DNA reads TGTGCCAGCAGTACCGTCGGACAGGGGACTGGCTACACCTTC.

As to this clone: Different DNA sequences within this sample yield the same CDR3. The DNA for the CDR3 is TGTGCCAGCAGTAGAGGACAGCCCTACGAGCAGTACTTC. It is translated as CASSRGQPYEQYF. This chain uses TRBV6-5 with TRBJ2-7; TRBD1 is a possible D gene (6 bases). CDR1 is MNHEY and CDR2 is SVGAGI in the germline V gene. V was cut by 5 bases and J by 2 bases, with 10 bases left in between. The CDR3 totals 13 residues.

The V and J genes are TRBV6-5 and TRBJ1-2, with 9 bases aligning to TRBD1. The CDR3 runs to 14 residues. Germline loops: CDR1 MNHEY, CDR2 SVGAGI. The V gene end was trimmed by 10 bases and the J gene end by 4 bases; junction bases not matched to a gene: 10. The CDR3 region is CATLRQGGLYGYTF. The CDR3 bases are TGTGCCACCTTACGACAGGGGGGGCTCTATGGCTACACCTTC.

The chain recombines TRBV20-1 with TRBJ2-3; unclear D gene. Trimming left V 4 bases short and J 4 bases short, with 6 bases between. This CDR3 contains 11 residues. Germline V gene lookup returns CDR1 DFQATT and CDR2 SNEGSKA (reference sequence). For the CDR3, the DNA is TGCAGTGCTATTGGATCAGATACGCAGTATTTT. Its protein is CSAIGSDTQYF.

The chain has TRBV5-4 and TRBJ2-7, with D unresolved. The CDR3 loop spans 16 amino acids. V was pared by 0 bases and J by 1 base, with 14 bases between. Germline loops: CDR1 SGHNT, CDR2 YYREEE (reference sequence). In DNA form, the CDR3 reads TGTGCCAGCAGCTTGGAAGGCGAGAGAGAGTCCTACGAGCAGTACTTC. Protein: CASSLEGERESYEQYF.

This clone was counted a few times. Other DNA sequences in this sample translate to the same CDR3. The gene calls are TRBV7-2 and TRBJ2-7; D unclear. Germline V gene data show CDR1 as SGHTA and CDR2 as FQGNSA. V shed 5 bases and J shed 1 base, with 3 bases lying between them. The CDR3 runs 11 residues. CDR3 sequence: CASSPSYEQYF. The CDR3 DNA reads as TGTGCCAGCAGCCCGTCCTACGAGCAGTACTTC.

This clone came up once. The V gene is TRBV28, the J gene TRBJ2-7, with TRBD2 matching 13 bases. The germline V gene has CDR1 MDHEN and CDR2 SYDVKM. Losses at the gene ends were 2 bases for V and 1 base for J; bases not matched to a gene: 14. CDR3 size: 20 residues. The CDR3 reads CASSLAKPGLAGFRSYEQYF. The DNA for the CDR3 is TGTGCCAGCAGTTTAGCTAAACCGGGACTAGCGGGATTTAGGTCCTACGAGCAGTACTTC. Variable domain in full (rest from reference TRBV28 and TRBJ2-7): DVKVTQSSRYLVKRTGEKVFLECVQDMDHENMFWYRQDPGLGLRLIYFSYDVKMKEKGDIPEGYSVSREKKERFSLILESASTNQTSMYLCASSLAKPGLAGFRSYEQYFGPGTRLTVT.

CDR3 amino acids: CSVLDPGHEQFF. CDR3 sequence (DNA): TGCAGCGTTCTGGACCCTGGGCATGAGCAGTTCTTC. The V gene is TRBV29-1, the J gene TRBJ2-1; D unresolved. Germline CDR1 SQVTM, CDR2 ANQGSEA. CDR3 length: 12 residues. Trimming left V 5 bases short and J 8 bases short, with 13 bases between.

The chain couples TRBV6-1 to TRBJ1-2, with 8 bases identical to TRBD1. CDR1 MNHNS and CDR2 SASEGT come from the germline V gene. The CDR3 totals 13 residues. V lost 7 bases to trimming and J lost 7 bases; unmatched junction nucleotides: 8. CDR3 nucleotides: TGTGCCAGCAACTTACTACAGGGGGGTGGCTACACCTTC. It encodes CASNLLQGGGYTF.

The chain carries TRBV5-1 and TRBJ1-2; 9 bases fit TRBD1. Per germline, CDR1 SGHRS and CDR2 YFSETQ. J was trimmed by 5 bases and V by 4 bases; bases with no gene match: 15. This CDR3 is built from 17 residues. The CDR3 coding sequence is TGCGCCAGCAGCACTACAGGGGGCGCTTCCCCTCTATATGGCTACACCTTC. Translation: CASSTTGGASPLYGYTF.

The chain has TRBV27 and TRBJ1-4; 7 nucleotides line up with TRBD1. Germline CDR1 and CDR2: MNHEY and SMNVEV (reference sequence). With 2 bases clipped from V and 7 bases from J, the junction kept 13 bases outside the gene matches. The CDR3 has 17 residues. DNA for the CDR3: TGTGCCAGCAGTTTAAACCCCGACAGGGTTTGGGGTGAAAAACTGTTTTTT. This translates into CASSLNPDRVWGEKLFF. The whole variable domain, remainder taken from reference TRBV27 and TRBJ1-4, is EAQVTQNPRYLITVTGKKLTVTCSQNMNHEYMSWYRQDPGLGLRQIYYSMNVEVTDKGDVPEGYKVSRKEKRNFPLILESPSPNQTSLYFCASSLNPDRVWGEKLFFGSGTQLSVL.

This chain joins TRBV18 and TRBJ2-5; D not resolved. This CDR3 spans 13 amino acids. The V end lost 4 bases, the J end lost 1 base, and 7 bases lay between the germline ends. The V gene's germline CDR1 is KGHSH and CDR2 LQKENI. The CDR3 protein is CASSRGVQETQYF. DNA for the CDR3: TGTGCCAGCTCACGCGGCGTCCAAGAGACCCAGTACTTC.

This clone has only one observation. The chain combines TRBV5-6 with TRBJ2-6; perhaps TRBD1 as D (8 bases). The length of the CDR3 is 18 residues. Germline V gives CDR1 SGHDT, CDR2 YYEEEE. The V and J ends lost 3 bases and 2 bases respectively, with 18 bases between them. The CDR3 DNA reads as TGTGCCAGCAGCTCCGACAGGGGAGGGTTCACTGGGGCCAACGTCCTGACTTTC. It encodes CASSSDRGGFTGANVLTF.

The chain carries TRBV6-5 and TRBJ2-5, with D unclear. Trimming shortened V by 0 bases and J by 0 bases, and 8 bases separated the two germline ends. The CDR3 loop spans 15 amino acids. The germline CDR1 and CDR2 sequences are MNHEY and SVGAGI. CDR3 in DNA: TGTGCCAGCAGTTACTCGAGTGGGAACCAAGAGACCCAGTACTTC. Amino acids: CASSYSSGNQETQYF.

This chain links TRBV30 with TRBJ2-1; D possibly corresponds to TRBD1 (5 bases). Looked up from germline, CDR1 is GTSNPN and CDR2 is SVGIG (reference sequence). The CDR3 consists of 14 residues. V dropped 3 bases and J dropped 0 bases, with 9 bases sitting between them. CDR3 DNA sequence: TGTGCCTGGAGGCAGGGTGTCTCCTACAATGAGCAGTTCTTC. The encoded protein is CAWRQGVSYNEQFF.